Presented here are 27 T cell receptor beta chains from one specimen sequenced in a study of blood T cell repertoires in COVID-19. Sequenced by immunoSEQ multiplex PCR; TCRdb stores in-frame clones only, minus some. Found here are roughly 230,000 clones, 80% to 90% of them singletons; the top ten hold under 7%. Specimen: PBMCs or T cells enriched from blood (not recorded which). All receptors derive from a woman in her 50s who had been exposed to COVID-19.

The gene calls are TRBV6-2 or TRBV6-3 and TRBJ1-2; 10 positions match TRBD1. Germline CDR1 is MNHEY and CDR2 is SVGEGT. Unmatched junction bases numbered 13, after V lost 3 bases and J lost 0 bases. The CDR3 is made up of 19 amino acids. The CDR3 DNA sequence: TGTGCCAGCAGTTATTACGTTCGGGACAGGGGCTCAGCTAACTATGGCTACACCTTC. Translation gives CASSYYVRDRGSANYGYTF.

The chain links TRBV6-5 to TRBJ1-1, with TRBD1 matching 9 bases. This CDR3 has 14 residues. V shed 7 bases, J shed 3 bases, and the junction held 6 bases outside the gene matches. Germline lookup yields CDR1 MNHEY and CDR2 SVGAGI. The CDR3: CASIVGQGYTEAFF. CDR3 nucleotides: TGTGCCAGCATAGTGGGACAGGGTTACACTGAAGCTTTCTTT.

The chain carries TRBV12-3 or TRBV12-4 and TRBJ1-5; TRBD1 is a possible D gene (5 bases). There are 12 residues in the CDR3. Trimming cost V 2 bases and J 9 bases, with 8 bases left between them. In DNA form, the CDR3 reads TGTGCCAGCAGTTTATTCGGGGGGCCCCAGCATTTT. Its protein product is CASSLFGGPQHF.

The rearrangement uses TRBV29-1 and TRBJ1-1; 7 positions agree with TRBD1. There are 14 residues in the CDR3. Trimming cost V 7 bases and J 3 bases; bases outside gene matches: 11. CDR1 and CDR2 (germline): SQVTM, ANQGSEA. The CDR3 bases are TGCAGCGCGGTTACAGGGGTGGGGCACACTGAAGCTTTCTTT. As protein: CSAVTGVGHTEAFF.

This sequence joins TRBV6-4 and TRBJ2-3, with D possibly matching TRBD2 (5 bases). V dropped 0 bases and J dropped 1 base, with 8 bases sitting between them. Germline assignment: CDR1 MRHNA and CDR2 SNTAGT. This CDR3 is built from 15 residues. The CDR3 sequence is CASSDSSGRTDTQYF. The CDR3, as DNA: TGTGCCAGCAGTGACTCGAGCGGCCGCACAGATACGCAGTATTTT.

CDR3 region: CASSPGTGRWNQPQHF. Written as DNA, the CDR3 is TGTGCCAGCTCACCCGGGACAGGACGGTGGAATCAGCCCCAGCATTTT. The chain is built from TRBV18 and TRBJ1-5, with 8 nucleotides matching TRBD1. The CDR3 totals 16 residues. The germline V gene encodes CDR1 KGHSH and CDR2 LQKENI. The V and J ends lost 3 bases and 4 bases, in that order; junction bases with no gene match: 8. Looking up the rest from reference TRBV18 and TRBJ1-5 gives the full variable domain: NAGVMQNPRHLVRRRGQEARLRCSPMKGHSHVYWYRQLPEEGLKFMVYLQKENIIDESGMPKERFSAEFPKEGPSILRIQQVVRGDSAAYFCASSPGTGRWNQPQHFGDGTRLSIL.

This clone was picked up one time. The junction shows a germline mismatch at one end, possibly a read error. The CDR3 region is CASSLGGVSLYNSPLHF. DNA of the CDR3: TGTGCCAGCAGTTTGGGGGGCGTCTCCCTTTATAATTCACCCCTCCACTTT. The chain carries TRBV5-6 and TRBJ1-6; tentatively, D is TRBD1 (6 bases). CDR3 length: 17 amino acids. Germline-derived CDR1 and CDR2 are SGHDT and YYEEEE.

In regard to this clone: Other DNA sequences in this specimen translate into the identical CDR3. The chain uses TRBV5-1 and TRBJ1-6; D remains ambiguous. This CDR3 spans 14 amino acids. Trimming took 4 bases from V and 2 from J, leaving 7 bases between them. CDR1 is SGHRS, CDR2 YFSETQ, per germline. The CDR3 here is CASSPGTYNSPLHF. DNA for the CDR3: TGCGCCAGCAGCCCCGGGACCTATAATTCACCCCTCCACTTT.

CDR3 loop: CASSFRGNQPQHF. In nucleotides, the CDR3 is TGTGCCAGCAGCTTTCGGGGCAATCAGCCCCAGCATTTT. J is TRBJ1-5 and V is TRBV7-2; D call uncertain. The ends were cut back, 3 bases at V and 2 bases at J, with 5 bases in the middle. From germline, CDR1 is SGHTA and CDR2 FQGNSA. This CDR3 has 13 residues.

About this clone itself: The sample contains more than one DNA sequence encoding this CDR3. This rearrangement joins TRBV7-3 to TRBJ2-3, with no clear D. CDR1 and CDR2 from the germline V gene are SGHTA and FQGTGA. V lost 3 bases to trimming and J lost 4 bases, with 8 bases between them. This CDR3 comprises 13 residues. CDR3 sequence: CASSLSLADTQYF. The CDR3 bases are TGTGCCAGCAGCTTGTCCCTAGCAGATACGCAGTATTTT.

The V call is TRBV7-2, the J call TRBJ2-3, with TRBD2 matching over 11 bases. The CDR3 is 17 residues long. Germline CDR1 SGHTA, CDR2 FQGNSA. V lost 5 bases to trimming and J lost 3 bases; unmatched junction nucleotides: 10. CDR3 bases: TGTGCCAGCAGCCCTAGCGGGGGGACGATCCGAACAGATACGCAGTATTTT. This translates into CASSPSGGTIRTDTQYF. Complete variable domain (other parts from reference TRBV7-2 and TRBJ2-3): GAGVSQSPSNKVTEKGKDVELRCDPISGHTALYWYRQSLGQGLEFLIYFQGNSAPDKSGLPSDRFSAERTGGSVSTLTIQRTQQEDSAVYLCASSPSGGTIRTDTQYFGPGTRLTVL.

The gene calls are TRBV10-2 and TRBJ2-2; TRBD1 agrees at 8 bases. The CDR3 extends over 16 amino acids. V lost 7 bases to trimming and J lost 0 bases; unmatched junction nucleotides: 7. Germline CDR1 reads WSHSY; CDR2 reads SAAADI. In DNA form, the CDR3 reads TGCGCCAGCACGACACCAGGGGGCGCGAACACCGGGGAGCTGTTTTTT. Translating gives CASTTPGGANTGELFF.

This clone has a single count. CDR3 amino acids: CASSLSAGGNTIYF. The CDR3 nucleotides read TGTGCCAGCAGTTTATCGGCAGGGGGAAACACCATATATTTT. The chain joins TRBV27 to TRBJ1-3, with TRBD1 as a possible D gene (5 bases). This CDR3 is 14 amino acids long. CDR1 is MNHEY and CDR2 is SMNVEV in the germline V gene (reference sequence). V lost 0 bases and J lost 4, with 7 bases in between.

The chain recombines TRBV7-2 with TRBJ1-6, with 9 positions matching TRBD1. CDR1 is SGHTA and CDR2 is FQGNSA in the germline V gene. This CDR3 is 18 amino acids long. V was pared by 2 bases and J by 10 bases, with 15 bases of the junction left unmatched. CDR3 sequence reads: CASSLRRTGVLMGSPLHF. In DNA, the CDR3 is TGTGCCAGCAGCTTACGACGGACAGGGGTATTGATGGGGTCACCCCTCCACTTT.

V gene TRBV10-3 combines with J gene TRBJ1-1; 9 bases match TRBD1. The V gene end was trimmed by 6 bases and the J gene end by 1 base; junction bases not matched to a gene: 3. Germline V gene sequence: CDR1 ENHRY, CDR2 SYGVKD. This CDR3 region has 14 residues. The CDR3 sequence is CAISTGGANTEAFF. The CDR3 region has the DNA TGTGCCATCAGCACAGGGGGCGCGAACACTGAAGCTTTCTTT.

The chain carries TRBV5-1 and TRBJ1-2; 8 bases agree with TRBD1. This CDR3 comprises 13 residues. V lost 4 bases, J lost 8 bases, and 7 bases stayed unmatched. Germline CDR1 is SGHRS and CDR2 is YFSETQ. The CDR3 sequence is CASSPMGTGGYTF. The DNA for the CDR3 is TGCGCCAGCAGCCCCATGGGGACAGGCGGCTACACCTTC.

The rearrangement links TRBV7-2 to TRBJ2-6, with 9 bases lining up with TRBD1. Germline V lookup: CDR1 SGHTA, CDR2 FQGNSA. V shed 10 bases and J 0 bases; nucleotides not matched to a gene: 13. The CDR3 extends over 18 amino acids. The CDR3 coding sequence is TGTGCCACTGCGAGGTGGGACAGGGCCTCCTCTGGGGCCAACGTCCTGACTTTC. Its translation: CATARWDRASSGANVLTF.

V and J are TRBV19 and TRBJ2-3; 7 positions agree with TRBD1. Germline V gene data show CDR1 as LNHDA and CDR2 as SQIVND (reference sequence). Trimming cost V 10 bases and J 4 bases; bases outside gene matches: 8. The CDR3 runs to 13 residues. Written as DNA, the CDR3 is TGTGCCACACACCCCACAGGGGCAGATACGCAGTATTTT. It translates to CATHPTGADTQYF.

This chain joins TRBV11-2 and TRBJ1-6, with no clear D. V was trimmed by 0 bases and J by 7 bases, leaving 10 bases between them. This CDR3 region has 15 residues. CDR1 SGHAT and CDR2 FQNNGV come from the germline V gene. CDR3 nucleotides: TGTGCCAGCAGCTTAGAACTCGGTCTGAATTCACCCCTCCACTTT. It translates to CASSLELGLNSPLHF.

The gene calls are TRBV4-1 and TRBJ1-5; the D gene is possibly TRBD1 (6 bases). The CDR3 sequence is 18 residues long. Trimming stripped 0 bases from V and 0 bases from J, with 15 bases between. Germline V gene data show CDR1 as MGHRA and CDR2 as YSYEKL. CDR3 region: CASSQDSGGPYSNQPQHF. In DNA form, the CDR3 reads TGCGCCAGCAGCCAAGATAGTGGGGGCCCTTATAGCAATCAGCCCCAGCATTTT.

This clone has a handful of counts. The rearrangement joins TRBV6-6 to TRBJ2-1, with D possibly matching TRBD1 (5 bases). V was clipped by 2 bases and J by 7 bases, with 6 bases between them. The CDR3 totals 12 residues. CDR1 is MNHNY, CDR2 SVGAGI, per germline (reference sequence). The chain's CDR3 is CASSYGANEQFF. The CDR3 coding sequence is TGTGCCAGCAGTTACGGGGCTAATGAGCAGTTCTTC.

The chain recombines TRBV9 with TRBJ2-2, with 8 nucleotides matching TRBD1. With 3 bases clipped from V and 4 bases from J, the junction kept 8 bases outside the gene matches. CDR3 length: 16 residues. From germline, CDR1 is SGDLS and CDR2 YYNGEE. The CDR3 nucleotides are TGTGCCAGCAGCGCCAGAGGTACAGGGGGCACCGGGGAGCTGTTTTTT. This sequence encodes CASSARGTGGTGELFF.

This clone appeared a few times. This chain joins TRBV5-6 and TRBJ2-7; no reliable D call. V gave up 0 bases and J gave up 1 base, with 8 bases separating them. CDR3 length equals 14 residues. Germline V gives CDR1 SGHDT, CDR2 YYEEEE. CDR3 in amino acids: CASSLVAPSYEQYF. The CDR3 DNA reads TGTGCCAGCAGCTTGGTTGCGCCGTCCTACGAGCAGTACTTC. Full variable domain (missing parts from reference TRBV5-6 and TRBJ2-7): DAGVTQSPTHLIKTRGQQVTLRCSPKSGHDTVSWYQQALGQGPQFIFQYYEEEERQRGNFPDRFSGHQFPNYSSELNVNALLLGDSALYLCASSLVAPSYEQYFGPGTRLTVT.

The V gene is TRBV19, the J gene TRBJ2-1; 8 bases map to TRBD2. Trimming at V came to 4 bases and at J to 0 bases, leaving 5 bases not matched to a gene. Germline V gene lookup returns CDR1 LNHDA and CDR2 SQIVND (reference sequence). The CDR3 sequence is 16 residues long. The DNA for the CDR3 is TGTGCCAGTAGTAGCGGGGGGATAAGCTCCTACAATGAGCAGTTCTTC. Translation: CASSSGGISSYNEQFF.

V and J are TRBV6-5 and TRBJ2-3; TRBD2 aligns across 9 bases. Germline CDR1 MNHEY, CDR2 SVGAGI. The CDR3 extends over 15 amino acids. V lost 8 bases and J lost 1; bases outside the gene matches: 7. CDR3 region: CASGMTSGGTDTQYF. The DNA for the CDR3 is TGTGCCAGCGGAATGACTAGCGGAGGCACAGATACGCAGTATTTT.

V gene TRBV29-1 combines with J gene TRBJ1-1; D is perhaps TRBD1 (5 bases). V shed 6 bases and J shed 7 bases, with 12 bases lying between them. Germline V CDR1 and CDR2: SQVTM, ANQGSEA. CDR3 size: 11 residues. The CDR3 coding sequence is TGCAGCGTGCAGGGTGTGCGTGAAGCTTTCTTT. This translates into CSVQGVREAFF.

V and J are TRBV30 and TRBJ2-3; 7 positions match TRBD2. CDR3 size: 16 residues. Germline CDR1 is GTSNPN and CDR2 is SVGIG (reference sequence). Trimming at V came to 0 bases and at J to 0 bases, leaving 6 bases not matched to a gene. CDR3 protein: CAWSVGAGVSTDTQYF. The CDR3 DNA is TGTGCCTGGAGTGTAGGGGCGGGGGTAAGCACAGATACGCAGTATTTT.